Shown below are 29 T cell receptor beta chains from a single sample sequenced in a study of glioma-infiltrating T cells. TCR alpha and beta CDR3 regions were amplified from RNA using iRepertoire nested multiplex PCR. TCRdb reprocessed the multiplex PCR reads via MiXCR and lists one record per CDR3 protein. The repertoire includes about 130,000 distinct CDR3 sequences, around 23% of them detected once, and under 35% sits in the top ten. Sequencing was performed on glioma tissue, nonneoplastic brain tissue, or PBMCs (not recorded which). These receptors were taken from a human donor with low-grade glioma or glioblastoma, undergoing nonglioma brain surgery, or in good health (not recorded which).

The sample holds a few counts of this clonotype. CDR3 bases: TGTGCCAGCAGCCGGGAAACAGGGGAAAACTCACCCCTCCACTTT. Its protein is CASSRETGENSPLHF. The chain has TRBV5-4 and TRBJ1-6; 7 bases are a match to TRBD1. The J segment lost 10 bases and the V segment lost 4 bases, leaving 11 bases of the junction unmatched. The germline V gene has CDR1 SGHNT and CDR2 YYREEE (reference sequence). This CDR3 is 15 amino acids long.

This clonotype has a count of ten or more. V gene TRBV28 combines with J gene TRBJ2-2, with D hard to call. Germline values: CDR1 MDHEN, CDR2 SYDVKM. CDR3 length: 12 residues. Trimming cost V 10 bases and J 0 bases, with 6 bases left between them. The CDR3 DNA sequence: TGTGCCATTTCAACGAACACCGGGGAGCTGTTTTTT. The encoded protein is CAISTNTGELFF.

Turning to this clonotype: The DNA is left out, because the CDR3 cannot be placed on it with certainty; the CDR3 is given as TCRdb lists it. Here the CDR3 reads CASSFYICSAQDRIYSNQPQHF. The chain carries TRBV7-9 and TRBJ1-5; TRBD1, as called in the table, went unchecked against the DNA. CDR1 is SEHNR and CDR2 is FQNEAQ in the germline V gene (reference sequence). The CDR3 region is 22 residues in length, termini included.

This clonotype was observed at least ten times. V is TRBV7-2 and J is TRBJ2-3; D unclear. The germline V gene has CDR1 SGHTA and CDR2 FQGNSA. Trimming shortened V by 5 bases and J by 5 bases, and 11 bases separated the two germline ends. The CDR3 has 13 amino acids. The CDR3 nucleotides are TGTGCCAGCAGCGCTGCCAAACAAGATACGCAGTATTTT. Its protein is CASSAAKQDTQYF.

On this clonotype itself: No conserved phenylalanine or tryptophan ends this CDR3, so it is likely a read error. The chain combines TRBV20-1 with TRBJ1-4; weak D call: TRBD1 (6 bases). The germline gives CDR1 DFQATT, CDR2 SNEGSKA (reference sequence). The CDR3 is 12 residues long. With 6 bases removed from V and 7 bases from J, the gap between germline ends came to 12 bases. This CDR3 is CSAQGQGEKLFS. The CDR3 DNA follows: TGCAGTGCACAGGGTCAGGGTGAAAAACTGTTTTCT.

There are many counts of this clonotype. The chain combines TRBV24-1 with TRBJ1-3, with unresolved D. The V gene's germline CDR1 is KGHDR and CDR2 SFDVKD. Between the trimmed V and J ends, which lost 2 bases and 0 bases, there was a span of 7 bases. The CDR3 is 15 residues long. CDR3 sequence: CATSDSLGSGNTIYF. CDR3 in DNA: TGTGCCACCAGTGATTCGTTGGGCTCTGGAAACACCATATATTTT.

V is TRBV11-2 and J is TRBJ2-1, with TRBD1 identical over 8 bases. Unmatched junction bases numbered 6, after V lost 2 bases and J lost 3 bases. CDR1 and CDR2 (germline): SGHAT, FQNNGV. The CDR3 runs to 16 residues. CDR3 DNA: TGTGCCAGCAGCTTACACAGGGGGACCCTCTACAATGAGCAGTTCTTC. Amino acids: CASSLHRGTLYNEQFF.

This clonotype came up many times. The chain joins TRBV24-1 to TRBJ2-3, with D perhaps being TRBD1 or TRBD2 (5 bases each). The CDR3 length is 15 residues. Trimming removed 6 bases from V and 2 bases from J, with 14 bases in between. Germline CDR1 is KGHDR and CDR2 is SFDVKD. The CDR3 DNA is TGTGCCACCAGTTCTGCCGGGACCCACACAGATACGCAGTATTTT. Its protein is CATSSAGTHTDTQYF.

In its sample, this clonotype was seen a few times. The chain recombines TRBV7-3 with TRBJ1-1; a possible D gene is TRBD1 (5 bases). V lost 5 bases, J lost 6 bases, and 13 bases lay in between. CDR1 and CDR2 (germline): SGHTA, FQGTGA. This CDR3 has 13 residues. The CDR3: CASSQQVNAEAFF. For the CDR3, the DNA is TGTGCCAGCAGCCAACAGGTTAACGCTGAAGCTTTCTTT.

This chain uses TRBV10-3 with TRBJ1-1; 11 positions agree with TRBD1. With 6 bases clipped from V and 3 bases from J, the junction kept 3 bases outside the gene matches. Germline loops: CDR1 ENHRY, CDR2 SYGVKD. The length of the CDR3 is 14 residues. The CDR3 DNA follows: TGTGCCATCAGGGAGGGACAGGGGGACACTGAAGCTTTCTTT. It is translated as CAIREGQGDTEAFF.

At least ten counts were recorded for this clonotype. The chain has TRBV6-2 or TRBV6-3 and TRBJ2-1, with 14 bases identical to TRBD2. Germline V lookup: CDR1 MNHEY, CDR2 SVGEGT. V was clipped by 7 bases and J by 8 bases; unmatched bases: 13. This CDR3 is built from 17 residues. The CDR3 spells CASTHQRLAGGIHEQFF. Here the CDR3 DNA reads TGTGCCAGCACCCACCAGCGACTAGCGGGGGGGATCCATGAGCAGTTCTTC.

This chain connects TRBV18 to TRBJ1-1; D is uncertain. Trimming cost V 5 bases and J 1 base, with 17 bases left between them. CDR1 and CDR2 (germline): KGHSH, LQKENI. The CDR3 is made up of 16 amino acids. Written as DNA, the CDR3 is TGTGCCAGCTCAGAAGCGGGTGGCAGATCGAACACTGAAGCTTTCTTT. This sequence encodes CASSEAGGRSNTEAFF.

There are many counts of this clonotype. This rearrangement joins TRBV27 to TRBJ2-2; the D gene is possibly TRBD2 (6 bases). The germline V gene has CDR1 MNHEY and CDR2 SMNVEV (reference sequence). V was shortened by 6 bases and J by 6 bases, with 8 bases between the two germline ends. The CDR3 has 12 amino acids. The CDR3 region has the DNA TGTGCCAGCAGCCCGGGGGCCGGGGAGCTGTTTTTT. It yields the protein CASSPGAGELFF.

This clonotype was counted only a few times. CDR3 coding DNA: TGTGCCAGCAGTTCTGACAGGGAGGGCAATCAGCCCCAGCATTTT. As protein: CASSSDREGNQPQHF. The J gene is TRBJ1-5, the V gene TRBV12-3 or TRBV12-4; 7 nucleotides line up with TRBD1. V trimming: 4 bases; J trimming: 2 bases; junction bases outside the gene matches: 5. CDR3 length: 15 amino acids.

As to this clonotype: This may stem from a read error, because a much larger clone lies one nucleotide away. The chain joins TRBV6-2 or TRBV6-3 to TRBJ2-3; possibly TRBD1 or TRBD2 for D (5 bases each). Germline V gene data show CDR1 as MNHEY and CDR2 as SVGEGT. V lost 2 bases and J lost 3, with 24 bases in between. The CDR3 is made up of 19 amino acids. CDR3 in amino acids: CASSYECTGTLRETDTQYF. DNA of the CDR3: TGTGCCAGCAGTTACGAATGTACCGGGACGCTGCGTGAGACAGATACGCAGTATTTT.

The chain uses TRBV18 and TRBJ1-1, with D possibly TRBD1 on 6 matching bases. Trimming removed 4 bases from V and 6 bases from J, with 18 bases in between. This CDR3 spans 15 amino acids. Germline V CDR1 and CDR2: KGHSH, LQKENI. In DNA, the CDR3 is TGTGCCAGCTCACTACAGGGACGTTGGTCGGCTGAAGCTTTCTTT. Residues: CASSLQGRWSAEAFF.

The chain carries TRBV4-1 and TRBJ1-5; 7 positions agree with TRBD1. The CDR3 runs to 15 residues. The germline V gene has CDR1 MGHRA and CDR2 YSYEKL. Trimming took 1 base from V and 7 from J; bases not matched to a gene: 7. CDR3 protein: CASSQGWTGKQPQHF. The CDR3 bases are TGCGCCAGCAGCCAAGGATGGACAGGAAAACAGCCCCAGCATTTT.

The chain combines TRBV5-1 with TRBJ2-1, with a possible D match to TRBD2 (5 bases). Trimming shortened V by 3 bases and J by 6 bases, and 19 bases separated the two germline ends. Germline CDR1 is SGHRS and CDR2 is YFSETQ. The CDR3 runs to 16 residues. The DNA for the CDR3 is TGCGCCAGCAGCTATCGGTGGGAGATTCCCTCCAATGAGCAGTTCTTC. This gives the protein CASSYRWEIPSNEQFF.

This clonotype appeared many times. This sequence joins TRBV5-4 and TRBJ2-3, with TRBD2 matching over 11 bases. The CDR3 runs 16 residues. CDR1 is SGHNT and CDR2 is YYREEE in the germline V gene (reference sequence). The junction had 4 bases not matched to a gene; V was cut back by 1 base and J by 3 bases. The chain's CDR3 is CASSLRRLAGTDTQYF. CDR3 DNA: TGTGCCAGCAGCTTGCGTCGACTAGCGGGGACAGATACGCAGTATTTT.

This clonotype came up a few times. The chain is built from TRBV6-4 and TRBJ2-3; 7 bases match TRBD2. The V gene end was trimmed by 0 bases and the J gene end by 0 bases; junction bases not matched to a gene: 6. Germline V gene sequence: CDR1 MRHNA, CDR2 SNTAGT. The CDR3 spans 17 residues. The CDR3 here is CASSDSHQRGSTDTQYF. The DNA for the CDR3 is TGTGCCAGCAGTGACTCCCACCAGCGGGGCAGCACAGATACGCAGTATTTT.

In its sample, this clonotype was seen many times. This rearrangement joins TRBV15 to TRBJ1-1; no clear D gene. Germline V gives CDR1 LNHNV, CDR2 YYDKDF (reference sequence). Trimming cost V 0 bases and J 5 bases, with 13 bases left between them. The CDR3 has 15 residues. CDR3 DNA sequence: TGTGCCACCAGCAGAGATCCCCAGGTAGGGACTGAAGCTTTCTTT. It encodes CATSRDPQVGTEAFF.

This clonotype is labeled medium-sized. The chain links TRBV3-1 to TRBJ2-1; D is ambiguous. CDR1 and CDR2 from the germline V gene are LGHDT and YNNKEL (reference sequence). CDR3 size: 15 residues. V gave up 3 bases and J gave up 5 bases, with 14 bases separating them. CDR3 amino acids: CASSHKSWFNNEQFF. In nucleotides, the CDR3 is TGTGCCAGCAGCCATAAGAGTTGGTTCAACAATGAGCAGTTCTTC.

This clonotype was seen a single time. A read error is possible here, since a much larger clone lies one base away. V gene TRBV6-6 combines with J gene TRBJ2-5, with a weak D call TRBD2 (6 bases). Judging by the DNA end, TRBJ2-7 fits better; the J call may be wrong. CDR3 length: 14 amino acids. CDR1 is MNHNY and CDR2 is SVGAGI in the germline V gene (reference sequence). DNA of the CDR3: TGTGCCAGCAGTTACGGAGGGAAGGGGAACGAGCAGTACTTC. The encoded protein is CASSYGGKGNEQYF.

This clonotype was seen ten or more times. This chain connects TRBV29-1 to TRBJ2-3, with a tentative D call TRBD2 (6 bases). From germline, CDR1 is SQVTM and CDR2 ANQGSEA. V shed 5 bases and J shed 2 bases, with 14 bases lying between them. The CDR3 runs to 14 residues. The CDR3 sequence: CSVLARRNTDTQYF. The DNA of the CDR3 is TGCAGCGTTCTAGCGCGCAGAAACACAGATACGCAGTATTTT.

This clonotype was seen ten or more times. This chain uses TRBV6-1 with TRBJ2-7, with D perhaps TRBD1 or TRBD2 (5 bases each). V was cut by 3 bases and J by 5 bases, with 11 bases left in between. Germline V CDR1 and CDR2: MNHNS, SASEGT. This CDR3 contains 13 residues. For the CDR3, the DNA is TGTGCCAGCAGTGATGGGGGTGAGGACGAGCAGTACGTC. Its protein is CASSDGGEDEQYV.

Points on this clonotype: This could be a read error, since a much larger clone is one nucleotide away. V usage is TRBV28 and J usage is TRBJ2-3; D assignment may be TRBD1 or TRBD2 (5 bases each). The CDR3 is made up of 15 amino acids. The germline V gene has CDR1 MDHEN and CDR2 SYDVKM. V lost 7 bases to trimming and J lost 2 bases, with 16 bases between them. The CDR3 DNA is TGTGCCAGCAACGGCCTCCGGGGCCCCACAGATACGCAGTATTTT. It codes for CASNGLRGPTDTQYF.

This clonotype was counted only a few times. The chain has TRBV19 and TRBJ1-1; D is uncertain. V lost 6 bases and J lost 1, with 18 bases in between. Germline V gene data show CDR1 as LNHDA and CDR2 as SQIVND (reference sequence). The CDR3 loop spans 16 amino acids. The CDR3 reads CASRPAGRRANTEAFF. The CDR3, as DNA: TGTGCCAGTAGACCTGCCGGGAGGAGGGCGAACACTGAAGCTTTCTTT.

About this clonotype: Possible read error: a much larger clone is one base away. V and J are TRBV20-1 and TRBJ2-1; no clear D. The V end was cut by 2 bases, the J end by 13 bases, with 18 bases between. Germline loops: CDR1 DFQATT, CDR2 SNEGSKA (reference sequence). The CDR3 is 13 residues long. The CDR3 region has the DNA TGCAGTGCTAGAATAGCCAGACAAGAGACCCAGTTCTTC. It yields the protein CSARIARQETQFF.

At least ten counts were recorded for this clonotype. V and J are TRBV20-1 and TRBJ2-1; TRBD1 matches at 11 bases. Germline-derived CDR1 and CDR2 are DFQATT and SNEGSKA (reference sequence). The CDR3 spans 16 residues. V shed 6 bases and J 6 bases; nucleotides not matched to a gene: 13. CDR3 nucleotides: TGCAGTGCCCTCAGGAGTTCGGGACAGGGGGGCAATGAGCAGTTCTTC. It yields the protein CSALRSSGQGGNEQFF.